This T cell receptor beta chain is drawn from a study of CD8+ T cells in alopecia areata (dated by TCRdb to 2017 to 2018). With regard to the full study: The treated patients, all with moderate-to-severe alopecia areata, were enrolled in an open-label pilot trial of oral tofacitinib given at 5 to 10 mg twice daily. Tofacitinib was given for 6 to 18 months, followed by 6 months of follow-up off drug to assess delayed response and recurrence. The SALT score, which quantifies the percentage of affected scalp surface area, was used to measure disease severity in treated patients. In both human patients and the C3H/HeJ mouse model, the study applied high-throughput TCRbeta sequencing to look at T cell clonal expansion in alopecia areata. Human TCRbeta sequencing covered scalp tissue and sorted CD4+ and CD8+ peripheral blood T cells from patchy and totalis/universalis alopecia areata patients and healthy controls. Patients on tofacitinib were biopsied at baseline and after 4 and 24 weeks of treatment, and several of the patients also had a later scalp biopsy. Scalp clonality was compared across normal scalp (n=4), patchy alopecia areata scalp (n=8), and alopecia totalis/universalis scalp (n=8). RNA was extracted with the PAXgene miRNA kit for fixed scalp, the miRNeasy kit for PBMCs, and the RNeasy kit for mouse skin. Amplification of TCRbeta CDR3 regions was done by immunoSEQ multiplex PCR using 35 Vbeta forward primers and 13 Jbeta reverse primers. Overall study outcomes, separate from this receptor: Tofacitinib significantly lowered scalp clonality and the number of expanded CD8+ clones among the top 100 scalp clones. Resident alphabeta T cells in normal human skin are also sequenced, complicating scalp TCR repertoire analysis, unlike mouse skin dominated by gammadelta T cells. Compared with normal scalp, lesional scalp, particularly in alopecia totalis/universalis, had higher clonality and more expanded CD8+ clones, which suggests antigenic drive. The treated cohort was small, with a single nonresponder, so links between baseline CD8+ expansion and response need larger studies. Shared TCR sequences between patients were less evident than in mice, which may be partly attributable to HLA diversity in the patient population. Many expanded lesional clones were found to persist in scalp and blood during tofacitinib treatment, and relapse after treatment cessation may be partly explained by this persistence.

Libraries were built with the immunoSEQ multiplex PCR assay. For TCR sequencing, RNA was extracted from every sample and reverse transcribed into cDNA to serve as template. SuperScript III was used for first-strand cDNA synthesis, primed with a 2:1 mix of oligo-dT and random hexamers. Amplification bias was assessed with a synthetic immune receptor repertoire, and residual bias was removed computationally. The authors processed their data as follows. After raw reads were preprocessed to remove errors, the CDR3 was defined following IMGT conventions as running from the conserved cysteine to phenylalanine. To get clonality, Shannon entropy was normalized by log2 of the number of productive unique TCRs and the result was subtracted from 1. Scalp TCRbeta sequences were cross-referenced with sorted blood CD4 and CD8 repertoires so that the CD4 or CD8 identity of scalp clones could be inferred. The table was pulled from immuneACCESS by TCRdb, which kept in-frame rearrangements only. Such tables lose some clones; where checked, under half of the loss comes from unresolved V genes, and the rest has no known cause. That table is the source of V, J and clone size, and D and trimming were worked out from the DNA. This sample comprises approximately 180,000 clones, roughly 50% of them detected only once. The ten most abundant clones make up approximately 16% of the sample.

Note on this clone: The specificity of this receptor is unknown. The sample holds no much larger clone one base away, and base qualities are not on file. At the DNA level, this CDR3 is encoded by other sequences in the same sample as well.

V and J are truncated by 4 bases and 0 bases respectively, leaving an intervening sequence of 3 bases. The CDR3, cysteine through phenylalanine, is 11 amino acids long. The CDR3 DNA has 33 bases and is translated from base 1. CDR1 and CDR2 were assigned from the germline V gene as SQVTM and ANQGSEA. This sample's treatment or condition label indicates: oral pan-JAK inhibitor, 5-10 mg twice daily. Peripheral blood and lesional scalp punch biopsies were obtained from patients with alopecia areata. PBMCs were separated by density centrifugation and stained for CD3, CD4 and CD8, after which CD4+ and CD8+ T cells were sorted on a FACSAria.

The sample here was CD4+ T cells sorted from blood, taken at approximately week 55, from a patient treated with tofacitinib. Recombination linked TRBV29-1 to TRBJ1-2; the D segment cannot be called with confidence. The receptor comes from a human donor with alopecia areata. The CDR3 reads CSVGTNYGYTF. Here is the DNA: TGCAGCGTTGGAACTAACTATGGCTACACCTTC.